This TCR beta chain was captured by sequencing in a study of blood T cells in healthy people across ages. General observations from the study: Diversity estimates from one million T cells were considered underestimates.

PCR was performed a second time for roughly 7 to 11 cycles using a sample-barcoded 5' primer and a J-beta primer mix. Every cDNA molecule carried a tag from a template-switch adaptor bearing 12 random nucleotides. Each CDR3 protein gets one entry after TCRdb re-called the 5' RACE reads with MiXCR. The top ten hold around 23% of the sample, which has fewer than 750,000 distinct CDR3 sequences, 47% seen once. A note on this clonotype: Its matching antigen is unknown.

Total RNA extraction produced at least 5 micrograms (per sample) for the study. The sample was blood. The source of this sequence is a man older than 75 in good health.

CDR3: CASSMTGPVQPQHF. The CDR3 nucleotides are TGTGCCAGCAGCATGACAGGGCCGGTTCAGCCCCAGCATTTT. The chain has TRBV7-2 and TRBJ1-5; 7 bases are shared with TRBD1. This CDR3 is 14 amino acids long. Germline values: CDR1 SGHTA, CDR2 FQGNSA. Trimming removed 5 bases from V and 6 bases from J; junction bases left unmatched: 7. The complete variable domain, with remaining parts taken from reference TRBV7-2 and TRBJ1-5, reads GAGVSQSPSNKVTEKGKDVELRCDPISGHTALYWYRQSLGQGLEFLIYFQGNSAPDKSGLPSDRFSAERTGGSVSTLTIQRTQQEDSAVYLCASSMTGPVQPQHFGDGTRLSIL.